This T cell receptor beta chain is from a study of blood T cells in healthy people across ages (dated by TCRdb to 2014 to 2015). In terms of the full investigation: In model experiments, template switching captured about one uniquely barcoded TCR beta cDNA molecule for every two T cells. To track age-related changes in TCR beta repertoire diversity, the study relied on deep sequencing normalized with unique cDNA molecular identifiers. Donors were grouped into four age groups: young (average about 15 years), middle-aged (under 40), aged (roughly 62) and long-lived (about 82). To avoid experimental bias, donors of different ages were distributed randomly across sequencing lanes. For two donors (one aged 18 to 30 and one aged 80 or older), the study analyzed two additional independent replicas of 1 million unique cDNA reads from the same blood draw. Points the paper makes about the study in general: Because profiling used bulk unsorted PBMCs, naive and antigen-experienced compartments could not be compared conclusively. As age increased, observed TCR beta diversity per million T cells dropped in a roughly linear way, and a significant reduction was already evident by age approximately 40. Because donor CMV infection status was unknown, age-related changes in expanded clonotypes were potentially confounded. Compared with the aged group, the long-lived group had more naive CD4+ T cells, fewer expanded clones and increased TCR diversity, a pattern suggesting age selection. Estimates of total diversity based on one million sequenced T cells were regarded as lower bounds and as underestimates. A strong correlation was found between observed TCR beta diversity and the percentage of naive T cells measured by flow cytometry.

The library came from 5' RACE. Sequenced using an Illumina HiSeq 2500. The second PCR ran for roughly 7 to 12 cycles and used a J-beta primer mix along with a sample-barcoded 5' primer. A unique molecular identifier was introduced onto each TCR beta cDNA molecule by a template-switch 5' adaptor carrying 12 random nucleotides. Each sample yielded at least 2.5 million CDR3-containing paired-end reads. First-strand cDNA synthesis was performed from all RNA using the Mint cDNA synthesis kit, with priming by a TRBC-specific oligonucleotide. Following uracil-DNA glycosylase treatment, all cDNA underwent a first 18-cycle PCR with the universal primers M1SS and BC2_uni_R. In the source study's methods: Each sample was normalized by randomly selecting 1 million high-quality reads, each carrying a distinct molecular identifier. Instead of being binned into consensus sequences, reads with shared molecular identifiers were discarded. MiTCR, set to a Q25 quality threshold and the strictest error-elimination algorithm, was used for CDR3 identification, clonotype clustering and error correction. Lower-bound total TCR beta diversity was estimated with a nonparametric unseen species model using Euler transformation. TCRdb trimmed the raw reads at Q25, called clones with MiXCR and kept productive beta chains. For every CDR3 protein sequence, its rows merge into one entry that carries the most common genes and DNA. The V and J calls were determined by TCRdb, not by the authors. The table for this sample lists hundreds of thousands of distinct CDR3 sequences; about 48% of them were counted only once. Under 15% of the sample lies in the top ten.

The donors were roughly 38 Caucasian individuals from Russia, aged about 6 to 95 years, who were systemically healthy. Each donor gave roughly 9 milliliters of peripheral blood, drawn into EDTA-treated Vacutainer tubes. Ficoll-Paque density-gradient centrifugation was used to isolate PBMCs, with at least 7 million per sample. Trizol reagent was used to extract total RNA from PBMCs, with at least 5 micrograms per sample. For every donor, an aliquot of PBMCs went through flow cytometry to measure the percentages of naive CD45RAhigh/CD27high T cells. Points on this clonotype: The clone's antigen remains unknown. No per-base quality is available; no much larger clone lies one base away.

The trim is 3 bases for V and 8 bases for J, with a gap of 19 bases between the germline ends. The CDR3 measures 14 amino acids from cysteine to phenylalanine. CDR3 DNA only is kept here, 42 bases in frame from base 1. The germline V gene (reference sequence) specifies GTSNPN as CDR1 and SVGIG as CDR2. This clonotype was obtained from a man aged 30 to 39 in good health. The sample comprised blood. This receptor chain uses TRBV30 and TRBJ1-2; the best D guess is TRBD1, with 6 bases matching. In nucleotides, the sequence is TGTGCCTGGAGACTAGGACAGTCCGTCGGGGGCTACACCTTC. This gives the protein CAWRLGQSVGGYTF.